This T cell receptor (beta chain) originates from a study of follicular helper T cells after annual influenza vaccination. Findings of the study overall: ICOS-CD38- cTfh most often held earlier Day 7 ICOS+CD38+ clones.

The method was immunoSEQ multiplex PCR; TCRdb's version includes in-frame clones alone and lacks a portion of them. The sample lists a few thousand clones, 65% to 90% occurring once. The time point denotes: 2015-2016 season, pre-vaccination. No donor had influenza vaccine in the prior 6 months; all lived in the community. Note on this clone: Antigen unknown.

V gave up 3 bases and J gave up 5 bases, with 13 bases separating them. Germline assignment: CDR1 MNHEY and CDR2 SMNVEV (reference sequence). CDR3 length: 14 residues. This clonotype was obtained from an adult who received the influenza vaccine. The V gene is TRBV27, the J gene TRBJ1-2, with a tentative D call TRBD1 (6 bases). The specimen comprised CXCR5+ CD38- circulating T follicular helper cells from blood, sampled on the day of influenza vaccination. Subset: circulating Tfh, non-naive CD4+CXCR5+PD-1+ (ICOS+CD38+ or ICOS-CD38-). CDR3 sequence (DNA): TGTGCCAGCAGTTTCGGAGGGGGTCGGTATGGCTACACCTTC. It codes for CASSFGGGRYGYTF.